The 32 T cell receptor beta chains given below trace back to one sample, sequenced in a study of low-dose radiotherapy and immunotherapy resistance in tumors. First-strand cDNA used TRAV- and TRBV-specific primers, covering alpha and beta chains. Over 20 PCR cycles, TCRs were amplified from a constant-region primer and V-primer adapter. TCRdb reprocessed the reads via MiXCR and lists one record per CDR3 protein. The repertoire holds over 7,500 distinct CDR3 sequences, with around 70% as singletons. The receptor source for this set is a human donor with advanced metastatic prostate, ovarian, gallbladder or colorectal cancer (not recorded which). This table probably holds off-target reads from a library built for another chain.

J is TRBJ1-2 and V is TRBV3-1; TRBD1 might be the D (6 bases). This CDR3 spans 13 amino acids. Germline lookup yields CDR1 LGHDT and CDR2 YNNKEL (reference sequence). V gave up 3 bases and J gave up 4 bases, with 9 bases separating them. The CDR3 DNA follows: TGTGCCAGCAGCCATGGACAGCCCTATGGCTACACCTTC. This encodes CASSHGQPYGYTF.

The chain links TRBV5-6 to TRBJ2-2, with TRBD1 as a possible D gene (5 bases). Trimming removed 4 bases at V and 7 bases at J, with 14 bases between. This CDR3 comprises 14 residues. Germline CDR1 SGHDT, CDR2 YYEEEE. CDR3 amino acids: CASSAGNAIGELFF. In DNA, the CDR3 is TGTGCCAGCAGCGCAGGGAATGCTATCGGGGAGCTGTTTTTT.

The rearrangement links TRBV30 to TRBJ1-3; possible D gene TRBD1, 6 bases. Germline CDR1 GTSNPN, CDR2 SVGIG (reference sequence). The germline V and J ends were trimmed by 1 base and 8 bases, with 15 bases remaining between them. The length of the CDR3 is 14 residues. DNA for the CDR3: TGTGCCTGGAGTGGAGGGGAAGGGGGATACACCATATATTTT. It yields the protein CAWSGGEGGYTIYF.

In its sample, this clonotype was seen once. J is TRBJ1-3 and V is TRBV6-1; D is undetermined. This CDR3 is built from 14 residues. Deletions cut 5 bases from V and 4 bases from J, with 12 bases between. Germline lookup yields CDR1 MNHNS and CDR2 SASEGT. The CDR3 region is CASSYTESGNTIYF. In nucleotides, the CDR3 is TGTGCCAGCAGTTACACGGAGTCCGGAAACACCATATATTTT.

The chain is built from TRBV6-1 and TRBJ2-1; TRBD2 agrees at 8 bases. J lost 6 bases, V lost 2 bases, and 3 bases had no gene match. This CDR3 is 14 amino acids long. Looked up from germline, CDR1 is MNHNS and CDR2 is SASEGT. CDR3 sequence: CASSERGLGNEQFF. CDR3 DNA sequence: TGTGCCAGCAGTGAACGGGGACTAGGCAATGAGCAGTTCTTC.

This clonotype turned up a few times. This chain uses TRBV6-5 with TRBJ1-4; maybe TRBD1 (5 bases). This CDR3 is 16 amino acids long. The V gene lost 5 bases and the J gene lost 8 bases, with 21 bases spanning the gap. Germline loops: CDR1 MNHEY, CDR2 SVGAGI. CDR3 sequence reads: CASSQGTGLGGEKLFF. The CDR3 nucleotides read TGTGCCAGCAGTCAAGGGACGGGTTTAGGAGGAGAAAAACTGTTTTTT.

The V gene is TRBV20-1, the J gene TRBJ2-1, with TRBD2 matching over 8 bases. This CDR3 region has 15 residues. Losses at the gene ends were 5 bases for V and 4 bases for J; bases not matched to a gene: 10. Germline CDR1 DFQATT, CDR2 SNEGSKA (reference sequence). CDR3 DNA sequence: TGCAGTGCTCCAGCGGGAGCGGGAGCGTACAATGAGCAGTTCTTC. It codes for CSAPAGAGAYNEQFF.

The CDR3 DNA reads TGTGCCACCAGCGGCTTATACAATGAGCAGTTCTTC. This encodes CATSGLYNEQFF. The chain links TRBV15 to TRBJ2-1; D uncertain. Trimming removed 5 bases at V and 4 bases at J, with 6 bases between. Per the germline V gene, CDR1 is LNHNV and CDR2 is YYDKDF (reference sequence). This CDR3 spans 12 amino acids.

This rearrangement joins TRBV6-8 to TRBJ1-5; 8 bases are shared with TRBD1. The germline gives CDR1 MNHGY, CDR2 SAAAGT. The CDR3 consists of 15 residues. J was trimmed by 3 bases and V by 5 bases; bases with no gene match: 6. CDR3 amino acids: CASSEDRAPNQPQHF. CDR3 sequence (DNA): TGTGCCAGCAGTGAGGACAGGGCCCCCAATCAGCCCCAGCATTTT.

This clonotype was seen more than once but under ten times. At one end, the junction sequence differs from germline, possibly due to a read error. The V call is TRBV25-1, the J call TRBJ1-2; 7 nucleotides align to TRBD1. This CDR3 spans 12 amino acids. Germline V gene data show CDR1 as MGHDK and CDR2 as SYGVNS. CDR3 protein: CASTDREANLAF. In DNA form, the CDR3 reads TGTGCCAGCACCGACAGGGAAGCCAACCTCGCCTTC.

This rearrangement joins TRBV28 to TRBJ1-1; no definite D call. V dropped 3 bases and J dropped 6 bases, with 20 bases sitting between them. Germline CDR1 is MDHEN and CDR2 is SYDVKM. The CDR3 loop spans 16 amino acids. DNA for the CDR3: TGTGCCAGCAGTTTCCTAGGAGGGTTTCGAGACGCTGAAGCTTTCTTT. Translation: CASSFLGGFRDAEAFF.

The genes are TRBV5-6 and TRBJ1-5; possibly TRBD1 for D (5 bases). Deletions cut 3 bases from V and 2 bases from J, with 9 bases between. This CDR3 region has 14 residues. Germline V gives CDR1 SGHDT, CDR2 YYEEEE. The CDR3 loop reads CASSSQGGNQPQHF. Here the CDR3 DNA reads TGTGCCAGCAGCTCCCAGGGCGGCAATCAGCCCCAGCATTTT.

Judged by abundance, this clonotype is medium-sized. CDR3 residues: CASSTDRGPNSPLHF. The CDR3 DNA follows: TGCGCCAGCAGCACGGACAGGGGGCCGAATTCACCCCTCCACTTT. The chain carries TRBV5-1 and TRBJ1-6; 11 nucleotides line up with TRBD1. The CDR3 extends over 15 amino acids. The germline CDR1 and CDR2 sequences are SGHRS and YFSETQ. Losses at the gene ends were 4 bases for V and 7 bases for J; bases not matched to a gene: 4.

This chain joins TRBV29-1 and TRBJ2-3; 9 nucleotides agree with TRBD1. Germline lookup yields CDR1 SQVTM and CDR2 ANQGSEA. This CDR3 comprises 13 residues. V was pared by 8 bases and J by 9 bases, with 12 bases of the junction left unmatched. Written as DNA, the CDR3 is TGCAGCCTTCAGACAGGGGGAGGAGGGACGCAGTATTTT. Translating gives CSLQTGGGGTQYF.

J is TRBJ2-7 and V is TRBV15, with unresolved D. CDR1 and CDR2 (germline): LNHNV, YYDKDF (reference sequence). The ends were cut back, 1 base at V and 2 bases at J, with 9 bases in the middle. The CDR3 has 14 residues. The CDR3 loop reads CATSRVAGPYEQYF. CDR3 DNA sequence: TGTGCCACCAGCAGAGTAGCAGGACCCTACGAGCAGTACTTC. Full variable domain (missing parts from reference TRBV15 and TRBJ2-7): DAMVIQNPRYQVTQFGKPVTLSCSQTLNHNVMYWYQQKSSQAPKLLFHYYDKDFNNEADTPDNFQSRRPNTSFCFLDIRSPGLGDTAMYLCATSRVAGPYEQYFGPGTRLTVT.

The genes are TRBV28 and TRBJ2-1; no firm D call. Germline V CDR1 and CDR2: MDHEN, SYDVKM. Trimming stripped 1 base from V and 7 bases from J, with 5 bases between. This CDR3 has 12 residues. CDR3 protein: CASSLLGNEQFF. In DNA, the CDR3 is TGTGCCAGCAGTTTATTAGGGAATGAGCAGTTCTTC.

J is TRBJ2-7 and V is TRBV29-1; TRBD1 aligns across 7 bases. The CDR3 totals 12 residues. CDR1 and CDR2 (germline): SQVTM, ANQGSEA. The J segment lost 5 bases and the V segment lost 7 bases, leaving 8 bases of the junction unmatched. The CDR3 DNA sequence: TGCAGCGGCAGACAGGGTCCGAACGAGCAGTACTTC. Its protein product is CSGRQGPNEQYF.

The rearrangement joins TRBV10-2 to TRBJ2-2; TRBD1 agrees at 7 bases. The ends lost 8 bases at V and 7 bases at J; junction bases unmatched: 13. Per the germline V gene, CDR1 is WSHSY and CDR2 is SAAADI. The CDR3 has 15 amino acids. CDR3 sequence: CASRMSITGDGELFF. DNA of the CDR3: TGCGCCAGCCGAATGAGCATAACAGGGGACGGGGAGCTGTTTTTT.

In nucleotides, the CDR3 is TGTGCCAGCAGTCTAGGCAGGGGTCTCCCCGGGGAGCTGTTTTTT. Its protein is CASSLGRGLPGELFF. The chain has TRBV27 and TRBJ2-2; possibly TRBD1 for D (6 bases). Germline V gene sequence: CDR1 MNHEY, CDR2 SMNVEV (reference sequence). This CDR3 contains 15 residues. V was cut by 5 bases and J by 6 bases, with 16 bases left in between.

The V call is TRBV6-6, the J call TRBJ2-3; 10 bases line up with TRBD2. Germline V gene data show CDR1 as MNHNY and CDR2 as SVGAGI (reference sequence). V lost 4 bases to trimming and J lost 6 bases; unmatched junction nucleotides: 22. The CDR3 sequence is 20 residues long. The CDR3 DNA sequence: TGTGCCAGCAGTTCGCTCCGGCAGTCCCTAGCGGGGGCCGAGGGGGATACGCAGTATTTT. It codes for CASSSLRQSLAGAEGDTQYF.

The chain is built from TRBV5-1 and TRBJ2-7; TRBD2 matches 11 bases. The V segment lost 4 bases and the J segment 2 bases; nucleotides outside the gene matches: 5. CDR1 is SGHRS and CDR2 is YFSETQ in the germline V gene. CDR3 length: 15 amino acids. In nucleotides, the CDR3 is TGCGCCAGCAGCCAGACTAGCGGGAAAACCTACGAGCAGTACTTC. Its translation is CASSQTSGKTYEQYF.

V gene TRBV5-1 combines with J gene TRBJ2-1; D is possibly TRBD2 (6 bases). The V end lost 0 bases, the J end lost 5 bases, and 12 bases lay between the germline ends. Germline V gene lookup returns CDR1 SGHRS and CDR2 YFSETQ. This CDR3 has 15 residues. For the CDR3, the DNA is TGCGCCAGCAGCTTGGACGGGAGTCGGAACAATGAGCAGTTCTTC. Its translation: CASSLDGSRNNEQFF.

V usage is TRBV29-1 and J usage is TRBJ2-5, with a tentative D call TRBD1 (5 bases). CDR3 length: 11 residues. Trimming left V 7 bases short and J 2 bases short, with 8 bases between. The V gene's germline CDR1 is SQVTM and CDR2 ANQGSEA. CDR3 sequence reads: CSGTMQETQYF. The CDR3 nucleotides read TGCAGCGGGACAATGCAAGAGACCCAGTACTTC.

The chain recombines TRBV12-3 or TRBV12-4 with TRBJ1-5; no clear D. The CDR3 sequence is 16 residues long. Trimming pared 5 bases from V and 2 bases from J, leaving 16 bases between. The CDR3 DNA reads TGTGCCAGCAGTCCCCGGAGAACCGTAGGCAATCAGCCCCAGCATTTT. Translated: CASSPRRTVGNQPQHF.

The rearrangement uses TRBV2 and TRBJ1-2; TRBD1 might be the D (5 bases). The length of the CDR3 is 14 residues. V was trimmed by 2 bases and J by 0 bases, leaving 7 bases between them. Germline V gene sequence: CDR1 SNHLY, CDR2 FYNNEI. The CDR3 DNA reads as TGTGCCAGCAGTGAATCGGGGGCTAACTATGGCTACACCTTC. Its translation: CASSESGANYGYTF.

The V and J genes are TRBV29-1 and TRBJ1-2, with D unclear. The germline V gene encodes CDR1 SQVTM and CDR2 ANQGSEA. The CDR3 is 10 amino acids. Trimming left V 5 bases short and J 7 bases short, with 8 bases between. The CDR3 DNA reads as TGCAGCGTTTTAGCGCTTGGCTACACCTTC. This codes for CSVLALGYTF.

This clonotype has only a few counts. V gene TRBV5-1 combines with J gene TRBJ1-1; D gene unclear. The CDR3 is 13 residues long. Germline V lookup: CDR1 SGHRS, CDR2 YFSETQ. Trimming took 2 bases from V and 7 from J, leaving 12 bases between them. The CDR3: CASSLHGPYEAFF. CDR3 DNA sequence: TGCGCCAGCAGCTTACACGGGCCTTATGAAGCTTTCTTT.

The chain joins TRBV29-1 to TRBJ1-1, with TRBD1 matching 11 bases. From germline, CDR1 is SQVTM and CDR2 ANQGSEA. Trimming took 6 bases from V and 5 from J; bases not matched to a gene: 5. There are 13 residues in the CDR3. The CDR3 bases are TGCAGCGTGACCGGGACAGGGGGTACTGAAGCTTTCTTT. Translating gives CSVTGTGGTEAFF.

V usage is TRBV28 and J usage is TRBJ2-7; D may be TRBD1 (5 bases). The germline V and J ends were trimmed by 4 bases and 4 bases, with 14 bases remaining between them. This CDR3 has 14 amino acids. Germline V gene lookup returns CDR1 MDHEN and CDR2 SYDVKM. The CDR3 reads CASSWPGPPYEQYF. The CDR3 DNA follows: TGTGCCAGCAGTTGGCCAGGGCCTCCTTACGAGCAGTACTTC.

The genes are TRBV19 and TRBJ1-2; maybe TRBD1 (6 bases). This CDR3 region has 15 residues. Germline CDR1 reads LNHDA; CDR2 reads SQIVND (reference sequence). The V gene lost 6 bases and the J gene lost 2 bases, with 16 bases spanning the gap. The CDR3 protein is CASSGGQRFNYGYTF. DNA of the CDR3: TGTGCCAGTAGCGGGGGGCAGAGATTCAACTATGGCTACACCTTC.

The genes are TRBV5-1 and TRBJ1-1; perhaps TRBD1 as D (6 bases). Looked up from germline, CDR1 is SGHRS and CDR2 is YFSETQ. This CDR3 has 16 amino acids. Deletions cut 2 bases from V and 4 bases from J, with 18 bases between. CDR3 DNA sequence: TGCGCCAGCAGCTTATCCTCGGGGGGCGCGCCCACTGAAGCTTTCTTT. It is translated as CASSLSSGGAPTEAFF.

This chain connects TRBV30 to TRBJ1-2; D ambiguous. Germline-derived CDR1 and CDR2 are GTSNPN and SVGIG (reference sequence). Trimming pared 0 bases from V and 6 bases from J, leaving 17 bases between. This CDR3 is 15 amino acids long. The CDR3 reads CAWSVPTPWGDGYTF. CDR3 coding DNA: TGTGCCTGGAGTGTACCGACACCATGGGGAGATGGCTACACCTTC.